The next 10 T cell receptor beta chains were all read from a single sample in a study of T cell repertoires in cytomegalovirus infection. Via MiXCR, TCRdb re-called the reads, giving one row per CDR3 protein. This sample yields hundreds of thousands of distinct CDR3 sequences, of which around 31% are seen a single time; over 11% belongs to the top ten. Their cognate antigens are unknown. Sequencing was performed on cultured CD8+ T cells from PBMCs, taken from culture after CMV antigen stimulation. These receptors all stem from a human donor in good health (CMV status not recorded). Some clones in this sample may be carry-over from other donors' samples.

The rearrangement joins TRBV5-8 to TRBJ2-7; D is possibly TRBD2 (6 bases). Germline V gene lookup returns CDR1 SGHTS and CDR2 YDEGEE. V was trimmed by 4 bases and J by 5 bases, leaving 13 bases between them. This CDR3 region has 13 residues. This CDR3 is CASSPVGGHEQYV. The DNA of the CDR3 is TGTGCCAGCAGCCCGGTGGGGGGTCACGAGCAGTACGTC.

The chain carries TRBV27 and TRBJ1-5, with D unresolved. This CDR3 has 14 residues. V gave up 2 bases and J gave up 6 bases, with 11 bases separating them. The germline CDR1 and CDR2 sequences are MNHEY and SMNVEV (reference sequence). CDR3 amino acids: CASSLTGRFQPQHF. CDR3 DNA sequence: TGTGCCAGCAGTTTAACCGGGAGGTTTCAGCCCCAGCATTTT.

The chain combines TRBV10-1 with TRBJ2-3, with D perhaps matching TRBD2 (6 bases). V lost 3 bases and J 6 bases, leaving 10 bases between the germline ends. Germline values: CDR1 WNHNN, CDR2 SYGVQD (reference sequence). The CDR3 runs 13 residues. The CDR3 nucleotides are TGCGCCAGCAGTGACCTTGGGGGGGATACGCAGTATTTT. It encodes CASSDLGGDTQYF.

This clonotype turned up a few times. The chain joins TRBV20-1 to TRBJ2-1; TRBD1 might be the D (6 bases). Trimming took 4 bases from V and 7 from J, leaving 23 bases between them. CDR1 is DFQATT and CDR2 is SNEGSKA in the germline V gene (reference sequence). This CDR3 is built from 16 residues. In nucleotides, the CDR3 is TGCAGTGCTACCTCCTTCCCGGGACATAGGGAAAATGAGCAGTTCTTC. This codes for CSATSFPGHRENEQFF.

This clonotype has at least ten counts. The gene calls are TRBV7-8 and TRBJ1-2, with 8 bases lining up with TRBD1. This CDR3 contains 15 residues. From germline, CDR1 is SGHVS and CDR2 FQNEAQ. After removal of 1 base from V and 0 bases from J, the junction contained 1 base not matched to a gene. The DNA for the CDR3 is TGTGCCAGCAGCTTAGTACAGGGGGCTAACTATGGCTACACCTTC. Translating it yields CASSLVQGANYGYTF.

This clonotype was recorded many times. The rearrangement links TRBV7-2 to TRBJ1-4; D uncertain. V lost 2 bases, J lost 8 bases, and 9 bases lay in between. Germline V gene data show CDR1 as SGHTA and CDR2 as FQGNSA. The CDR3 extends over 13 amino acids. CDR3 sequence (DNA): TGTGCCAGCAGCTTACCCCCCCCCGAAAAACTGTTTTTT. It specifies CASSLPPPEKLFF.

This clonotype was seen only a few times. The chain has TRBV6-2 or TRBV6-3 and TRBJ2-1; 9 bases are a match to TRBD2. The CDR3 consists of 17 residues. Germline CDR1 reads MNHEY; CDR2 reads SVGEGT. Losses at the gene ends were 11 bases for V and 0 bases for J; bases not matched to a gene: 14. The CDR3 sequence: CAGSGVAGVSSYNEQFF. In DNA, the CDR3 is TGTGCCGGATCGGGGGTAGCGGGGGTAAGCTCCTACAATGAGCAGTTCTTC.

In this sample, this clonotype turned up once. This sequence joins TRBV15 and TRBJ2-1; 8 nucleotides align to TRBD1. This CDR3 spans 14 amino acids. CDR1 LNHNV and CDR2 YYDKDF come from the germline V gene (reference sequence). The J segment lost 7 bases and the V segment lost 4 bases, leaving 6 bases of the junction unmatched. The CDR3: CATSIQGDGNEQFF. For the CDR3, the DNA is TGTGCCACCAGCATACAGGGGGACGGTAATGAGCAGTTCTTC.

The CDR3 bases are TGTGCCAGCAGCCCGGACTATCGGCTCCAGCATTTT. As protein: CASSPDYRLQHF. The chain employs TRBV5-5 and TRBJ1-5; no definite D call. The CDR3 sequence is 12 residues long. In germline, CDR1 is SGHKS, CDR2 YYEKEE (reference sequence). V lost 4 bases to trimming and J lost 12 bases, with 14 bases between them.

This clonotype was seen only once. J is TRBJ2-3 and V is TRBV9; 9 nucleotides align to TRBD2. Germline V gene sequence: CDR1 SGDLS, CDR2 YYNGEE. This CDR3 has 15 amino acids. The junction had 3 bases not matched to a gene; V was cut back by 0 bases and J by 4 bases. The CDR3 spells CASSVAGLASDTQYF. The CDR3 nucleotides read TGTGCCAGCAGCGTAGCGGGACTAGCATCAGATACGCAGTATTTT.